This record concerns one T cell receptor (beta chain) sequence. The antigen remains unidentified. Time point denoted: pre-sensitization, week 0. Treatment of the sample: therapeutic diphenylcyclopropenone sensitization with weekly scalp DPC. The data are from a study of human T cells and chemical hapten exposure. As originally analysed: Sequenced samples showed a median of approximately 96,000 TCRs each, with counts running from around 24,000 to 710,000. Each CDR3 protein is one row after TCRdb ran MiXCR on the RACE reads. For this entry, the V and J calls and clone size follow TCRdb and not the study's own pipeline. In the table there are under 300,000 distinct CDR3 sequences, approximately 7.5% of which are singletons. With V trimmed by 0 bases and J by 9 bases, 9 bases remained unmatched. Per germline, CDR1 SGDLS and CDR2 YYNGEE. CDR3 length equals 15 residues. Study-wide results and limits: Expanded TCRs created a significantly greater count of big CDR3 similarity clusters than controls did.

The chain uses TRBV9 and TRBJ2-3; 8 bases align to TRBD2. The TCR was taken from a man aged 18 to 30 with alopecia areata. Some clones in this sample may be carry-over from other donors' samples. Here the sequenced sample was whole blood, taken in connection with sensitization to the hapten diphenylcyclopropenone (DPC). The CDR3 spells CASSVGASGQGTQYF. DNA of the CDR3: TGTGCCAGCAGCGTAGGTGCTAGCGGGCAGGGGACGCAGTATTTT.